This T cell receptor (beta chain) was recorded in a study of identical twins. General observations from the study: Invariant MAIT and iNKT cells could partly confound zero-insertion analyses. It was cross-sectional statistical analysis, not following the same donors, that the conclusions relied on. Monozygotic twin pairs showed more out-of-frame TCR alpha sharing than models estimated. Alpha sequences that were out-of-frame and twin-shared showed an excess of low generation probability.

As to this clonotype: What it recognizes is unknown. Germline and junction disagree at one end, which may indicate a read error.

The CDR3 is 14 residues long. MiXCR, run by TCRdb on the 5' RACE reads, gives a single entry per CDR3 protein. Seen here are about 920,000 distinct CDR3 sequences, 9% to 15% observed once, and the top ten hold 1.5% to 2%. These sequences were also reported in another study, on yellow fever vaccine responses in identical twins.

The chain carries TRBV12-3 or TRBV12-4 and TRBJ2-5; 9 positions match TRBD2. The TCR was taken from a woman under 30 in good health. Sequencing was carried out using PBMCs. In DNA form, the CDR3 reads TGTGCCAGCAGGGTAGCGGGGGCCCAAGGGACCCAGTACTTC. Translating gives CASRVAGAQGTQYF.